What follows are 5 T cell receptor beta chains derived from one specimen sequenced in a study of T cell responses to AZD1222 COVID-19 vaccine (dated by TCRdb to about 2021). Library generation was performed with the immunoSEQ multiplex PCR assay. The table was pulled from immuneACCESS by TCRdb, which kept in-frame rearrangements only. Such tables lose some clones; where checked, under half of the loss comes from unresolved V genes, and the rest has no known cause. In all, the sample holds 150,000 or so clones, and roughly nine tenths of those were seen once. Approximately 19% of the sample belongs to the ten largest clones. In the paper's terms, the time point label means: baseline before first vaccination. The material sequenced was peripheral blood, taken on day 0 of AZD1222 vaccination. Receptors originate from an adult in good health.

The rearrangement uses TRBV20-1 and TRBJ2-7; D unresolved. The length of the CDR3 is 11 residues. CDR1 and CDR2 (germline): DFQATT, SNEGSKA (reference sequence). Between the trimmed V and J ends, which lost 0 bases and 3 bases, there was a span of 3 bases. In DNA, the CDR3 is TGCAGTGCTAGAGACAGCTACGAGCAGTACTTC. This translates into CSARDSYEQYF.

The V call is TRBV9, the J call TRBJ2-2; 7 bases are shared with TRBD1. Germline lookup yields CDR1 SGDLS and CDR2 YYNGEE. V lost 3 bases to trimming and J lost 4 bases; unmatched junction nucleotides: 9. The length of the CDR3 is 16 residues. The CDR3: CASSARTGHITGELFF. The DNA of the CDR3 is TGTGCCAGCAGCGCTCGGACAGGACACATCACCGGGGAGCTGTTTTTT.

V usage is TRBV6-4 and J usage is TRBJ2-2; 7 bases agree with TRBD2. CDR3 length: 15 residues. Germline V gene data show CDR1 as MRHNA and CDR2 as SNTAGT. V trimming: 4 bases; J trimming: 3 bases; junction bases outside the gene matches: 5. Here the CDR3 reads CASSGSSGDTGELFF. For the CDR3, the DNA is TGTGCCAGCAGTGGATCTAGCGGAGACACCGGGGAGCTGTTTTTT.

This chain uses TRBV2 with TRBJ2-7; D might be TRBD1 (6 bases). The ends were cut back, 6 bases at V and 6 bases at J, with 21 bases in the middle. CDR1 is SNHLY, CDR2 FYNNEI, per germline. There are 15 residues in the CDR3. CDR3 nucleotides: TGTGCCAGCAGCCGTAGACAGGACTCGGGTGTCGAGCAGTACTTC. Residues: CASSRRQDSGVEQYF.

The V call is TRBV9, the J call TRBJ2-3; 8 bases are shared with TRBD2. V lost 4 bases and J lost 4; bases outside the gene matches: 8. The CDR3 runs 15 residues. CDR1 and CDR2 from the germline V gene are SGDLS and YYNGEE. DNA for the CDR3: TGTGCCAGCAGCCCCACGGGGGGGTGGTCAGATACGCAGTATTTT. Protein product: CASSPTGGWSDTQYF.